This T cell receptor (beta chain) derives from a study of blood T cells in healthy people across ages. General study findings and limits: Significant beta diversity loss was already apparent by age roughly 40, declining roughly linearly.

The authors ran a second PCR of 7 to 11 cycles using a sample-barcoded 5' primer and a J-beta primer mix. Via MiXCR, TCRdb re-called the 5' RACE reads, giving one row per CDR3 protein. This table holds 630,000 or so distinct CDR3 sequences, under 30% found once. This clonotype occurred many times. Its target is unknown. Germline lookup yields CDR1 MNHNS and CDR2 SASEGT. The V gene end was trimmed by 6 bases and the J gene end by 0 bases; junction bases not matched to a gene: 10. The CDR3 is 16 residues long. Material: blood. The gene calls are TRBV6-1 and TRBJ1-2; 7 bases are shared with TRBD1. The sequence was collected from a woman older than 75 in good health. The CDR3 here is CASSQGRGAANYGYTF. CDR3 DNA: TGTGCCAGCAGCCAAGGCAGGGGGGCTGCTAACTATGGCTACACCTTC.